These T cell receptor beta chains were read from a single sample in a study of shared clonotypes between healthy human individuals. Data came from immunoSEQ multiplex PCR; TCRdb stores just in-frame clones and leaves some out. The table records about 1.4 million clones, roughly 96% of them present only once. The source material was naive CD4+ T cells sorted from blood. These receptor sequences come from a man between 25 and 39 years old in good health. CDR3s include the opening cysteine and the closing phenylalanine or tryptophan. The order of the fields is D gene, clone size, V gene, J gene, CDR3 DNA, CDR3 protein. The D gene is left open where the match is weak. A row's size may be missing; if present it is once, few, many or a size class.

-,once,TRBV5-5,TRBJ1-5,TGTGCCAGCATCCGAAAAAGCAATCAGCCCCAGCATTTT,CASIRKSNQPQHF
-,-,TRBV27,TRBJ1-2,TGTGCCAGCAGTTTTACCCCCCTAGTTAACTATGGCTACACCTTC,CASSFTPLVNYGYTF
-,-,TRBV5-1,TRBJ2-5,TGCGCCAGCACAATAGGGGCAGGGCTAAGAACTTTCCAAGAGACCCAGTACTTC,CASTIGAGLRTFQETQYF
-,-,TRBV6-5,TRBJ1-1,TGTGCCAGCAGTTTAACGCGGGGGGACACTGAAGCTTTCTTT,CASSLTRGDTEAFF
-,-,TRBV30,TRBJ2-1,TGTGCCTGGAATCCTGCCCTAAGCTCCTACAATGAGCAGTTCTTC,CAWNPALSSYNEQFF
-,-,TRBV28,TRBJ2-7,TGTGCCAGCAGTCTGAGCCTCGGGACCGGTATGCTCTACGAGCAGTACTTC,CASSLSLGTGMLYEQYF
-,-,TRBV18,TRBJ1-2,TGTGCCAGCTCACCGGACGGCTATGGCTACACCTTC,CASSPDGYGYTF
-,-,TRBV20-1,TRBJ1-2,TGCAGTGCTCCCACGTATGGCTACACCTTC,CSAPTYGYTF
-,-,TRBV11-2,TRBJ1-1,TGTGCCAGCAACTTAGCGCCGGCGGGGGGCAAGAACACTGAAGCTTTCTTT,CASNLAPAGGKNTEAFF
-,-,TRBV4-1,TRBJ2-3,TGCGCCAGCAGCCAAGATTACCGGAGGGAAGATACGCAGTATTTT,CASSQDYRREDTQYF
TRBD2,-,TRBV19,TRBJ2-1,TGTGCCAGTAGTATAGATCGACTAGCGACAAATGAGCAGTTCTTC,CASSIDRLATNEQFF
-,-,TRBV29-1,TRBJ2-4,TGCAGCGTTGGGGGATTAGCCAAAAACATTCAGTACTTC,CSVGGLAKNIQYF
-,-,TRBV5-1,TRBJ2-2,TGCGCCAGCAGCTTGAGGGGGAGTCCGAACACCGGGGAGCTGTTTTTT,CASSLRGSPNTGELFF
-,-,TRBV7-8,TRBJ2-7,TGTGCCAGCAGCGGCCGACAGAGGGAGCCCTACGAGCAGTACTTC,CASSGRQREPYEQYF
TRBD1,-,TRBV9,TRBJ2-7,TGTGCCAGCAGCTCCAACAGGGGATACGAGCAGTACTTC,CASSSNRGYEQYF
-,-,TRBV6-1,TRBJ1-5,TGTGCCAGCAGTGCTTCATTCTGGACAGATAATCAGCCCCAGCATTTT,CASSASFWTDNQPQHF
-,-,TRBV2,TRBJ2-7,TGTGCCAGCAGGTACTTCCTTAGCTCCTACGAGCAGTACTTC,CASRYFLSSYEQYF
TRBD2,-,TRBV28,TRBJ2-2,TGTGCCAGCAGCCTAGCGGGAGGGTACACCGGGGAGCTGTTTTTT,CASSLAGGYTGELFF
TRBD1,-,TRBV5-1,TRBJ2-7,TGCGCCAGCAGCCAGGGGACAGGGGGCTCCTACGAGCAGTACTTC,CASSQGTGGSYEQYF
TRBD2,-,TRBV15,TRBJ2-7,TGTGCCACCAGCAGAGATCGGGGGGAGGGATCCTACGAGCAGTACTTC,CATSRDRGEGSYEQYF
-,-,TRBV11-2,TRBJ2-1,TGTGCCAGCAGCTTAGCCAGCTCCTACAATGAGCAGTTCTTC,CASSLASSYNEQFF
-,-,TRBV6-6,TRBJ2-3,TGTGCCAGCAGTCCCTATCGACAGATCACAGATACGCAGTATTTT,CASSPYRQITDTQYF
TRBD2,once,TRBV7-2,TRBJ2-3,TGTGCCAGCAGCTTCGGACTAGCGGGAGGGACAGATACGCAGTATTTT,CASSFGLAGGTDTQYF
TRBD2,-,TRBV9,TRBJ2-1,TGTGCCAGCAGCGTCTTGGTGGGAGGGTTTTCCAATGAGCAGTTCTTC,CASSVLVGGFSNEQFF
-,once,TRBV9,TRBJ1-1,TGTGCCAGCAGCGTAGGTAACGGGTTGAACACTGAAGCTTTCTTT,CASSVGNGLNTEAFF
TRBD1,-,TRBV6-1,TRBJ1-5,TGTGCCAGCAGCCCGGGACAGGGCTATCAGCCCCAGCATTTT,CASSPGQGYQPQHF
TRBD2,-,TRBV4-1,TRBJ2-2,TGCGCCAGCAGCCAAGCCATGGTACTAGCGGGATCGAACACCGGGGAGCTGTTTTTT,CASSQAMVLAGSNTGELFF
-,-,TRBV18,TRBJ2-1,TGTGCCAGCTCCCAACTGGGACAGGGCGGAGCGGGAGTGATACAGTTCTTC,CASSQLGQGGAGVIQFF
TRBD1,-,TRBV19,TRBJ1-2,TGTGCCAGTAGGGACTACCAATCACAGGGGGACTACACCTTC,CASRDYQSQGDYTF
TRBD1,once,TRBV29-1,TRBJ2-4,TGCAGCGTTTTGGACGAGCGACCTGACAGGGCTTGGAACATTCAGTACTTC,CSVLDERPDRAWNIQYF
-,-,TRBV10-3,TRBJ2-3,TGTGCCATCAGTGACAGAACAGATACGCAGTATTTT,CAISDRTDTQYF
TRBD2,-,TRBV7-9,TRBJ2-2,TGTGCCAGCAGCCCCCCGGGACTAGCGGGAGGTACCGGGGAGCTGTTTTTT,CASSPPGLAGGTGELFF
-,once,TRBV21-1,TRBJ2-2,TGTGCCAGCAGCAAAGCTCAGGGACTTAACATCGGGGAGCTGTTTTTT,CASSKAQGLNIGELFF
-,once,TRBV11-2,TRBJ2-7,TGTGCCAGCAGCTTGAGGGGCGAGCAGTACTTC,CASSLRGEQYF
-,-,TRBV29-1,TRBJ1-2,TGCAGCGTTGTAGGTGACCGCAGCCTGGGCTACACCTTC,CSVVGDRSLGYTF
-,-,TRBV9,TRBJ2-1,TGTGCCAGCAGCGCCAACTTGGTCGGCAATGAGCAGTTCTTC,CASSANLVGNEQFF
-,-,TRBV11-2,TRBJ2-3,TGTGCCAGCAGCTTAGCTGGGGCAGATACGCAGTATTTT,CASSLAGADTQYF
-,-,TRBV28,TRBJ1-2,TGTGCCAGCCTGAGGGGGTCACTATGGAGCGATGGCTACACCTTC,CASLRGSLWSDGYTF
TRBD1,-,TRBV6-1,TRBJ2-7,TGTGCCAGCAGCGAACAGGGGGCAAGGGAGCAGTACTTC,CASSEQGAREQYF
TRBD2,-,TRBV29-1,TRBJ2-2,TGCAGCGTTGCCCCGGGACTAGTGACCGGGGAGCTGTTTTTT,CSVAPGLVTGELFF
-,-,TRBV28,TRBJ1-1,TGTGCCAGCAGTTTAGTCGGCGGAGGGGACACTGAAGCTTTCTTT,CASSLVGGGDTEAFF
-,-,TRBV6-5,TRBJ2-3,TGTGCCAGCAGTTACCGCCGGGAAGGTGCAGATACGCAGTATTTT,CASSYRREGADTQYF
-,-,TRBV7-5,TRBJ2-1,TGTGCCAGATTTCTTATTCTCCGGGACAGGGGTTCGGATGAGCAGTTCTTC,CARFLILRDRGSDEQFF
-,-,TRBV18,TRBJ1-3,TGTGCCAGCTCACCACCGGGTGGAAACACCATATATTTT,CASSPPGGNTIYF
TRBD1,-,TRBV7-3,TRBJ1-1,TGTGCCAGCAGCTTAGTTTCCGGACAGGGCGCCTCCGAAGCTTTCTTT,CASSLVSGQGASEAFF
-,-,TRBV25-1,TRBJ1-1,TGTGCCAGCAGTGAATATGGGAGGCAAAACACTGAAGCTTTCTTT,CASSEYGRQNTEAFF